One sample yielded the 16 T cell receptor beta chains listed below, sequenced in a study of early T cells in non-severe SARS-CoV-2 infection (dated by TCRdb to the early 2020s). Preparation of the library involved 5' RACE. Sequencing was performed on a NextSeq 500. The public reads were reanalyzed by TCRdb: fastp trimming at Q25, MiXCR alignment, in-frame beta chains only. One record per CDR3 amino acid sequence lists the most common genes and DNA. This sample is represented by approximately 50,000 distinct CDR3 sequences; approximately 8.4% of them were singletons. The ten most abundant clones make up roughly 4.2% of the sample. What was sequenced was whole blood. The receptors shown here come from an adult who was a healthcare worker with PCR-confirmed SARS-CoV-2 infection or an uninfected control (not recorded which).

This clonotype was recorded many times. The CDR3 here is CASSPLSGRNEQFF. For the CDR3, the DNA is TGTGCCAGCAGCCCCCTGAGCGGGAGAAATGAGCAGTTCTTC. The rearrangement uses TRBV3-1 and TRBJ2-1; 8 bases fit TRBD2. Germline V gene lookup returns CDR1 LGHDT and CDR2 YNNKEL (reference sequence). V dropped 4 bases and J dropped 7; count of bases not matched to a gene: 6. CDR3 length: 14 residues.

This clonotype was picked up a small number of times. In nucleotides, the CDR3 is TGCAGTGCTAGAAGGGGCGACTACGAGCAGTACTTC. Translated, it gives CSARRGDYEQYF. The genes are TRBV20-1 and TRBJ2-7; D may be TRBD1 (5 bases). In germline, CDR1 is DFQATT, CDR2 SNEGSKA (reference sequence). Trimming stripped 2 bases from V and 3 bases from J, with 8 bases between. CDR3 size: 12 residues.

This chain connects TRBV6-6 to TRBJ2-2; 11 bases are a match to TRBD1. The CDR3 has 15 residues. Germline CDR1 and CDR2: MNHNY and SVGAGI (reference sequence). V trimming: 7 bases; J trimming: 8 bases; junction bases outside the gene matches: 9. CDR3: CASIPRDRGEGELFF. CDR3 DNA: TGTGCCAGCATTCCCCGGGACAGGGGGGAGGGGGAGCTGTTTTTT.

The gene calls are TRBV4-1 and TRBJ1-3; a possible D gene is TRBD1 (6 bases). Germline V gives CDR1 MGHRA, CDR2 YSYEKL. The length of the CDR3 is 16 residues. V gave up 2 bases and J gave up 4 bases, with 15 bases separating them. CDR3 bases: TGCGCCAGCAGCCAACCGACAGGCCCCTCGGGAAACACCATATATTTT. Protein product: CASSQPTGPSGNTIYF.

This clonotype occurred a few times. J is TRBJ1-1 and V is TRBV29-1; D perhaps matches TRBD1 (6 bases). The CDR3 totals 12 residues. V shed 4 bases and J shed 1 base, with 7 bases lying between them. Looked up from germline, CDR1 is SQVTM and CDR2 is ANQGSEA. CDR3 residues: CSVVGQNTEAFF. DNA for the CDR3: TGCAGCGTTGTGGGACAGAACACTGAAGCTTTCTTT.

As to this clonotype: The CDR3 does not close with the conserved phenylalanine or tryptophan, likely indicating a read error. The chain is built from TRBV12-3 or TRBV12-4 and TRBJ2-1; a possible D gene is TRBD1 (5 bases). With 2 bases removed from V and 10 bases from J, the gap between germline ends came to 9 bases. The CDR3 runs 12 residues. CDR3 protein: CASSLLRQEQFS. The CDR3 DNA is TGTGCCAGCAGTTTACTCCGACAGGAGCAGTTCTCC.

This chain links TRBV10-2 with TRBJ2-2; D is undetermined. The CDR3 is 14 amino acids. Germline V gives CDR1 WSHSY, CDR2 SAAADI. V was cut by 3 bases and J by 5 bases, with 10 bases left in between. The CDR3 DNA sequence: TGCGCCAGCAGTGACCAGGCTTGGACCGGGGAGCTGTTTTTT. Translated, it gives CASSDQAWTGELFF.

This clonotype was seen at least ten times. The J gene is TRBJ1-1, the V gene TRBV3-1; possibly TRBD1 for D (6 bases). This CDR3 is built from 15 residues. The germline gives CDR1 LGHDT, CDR2 YNNKEL (reference sequence). Trimming cost V 2 bases and J 8 bases, with 18 bases left between them. In nucleotides, the CDR3 is TGTGCCAGCAGCCAAAGCGACAGGCCGGGCACAGAAGCTTTCTTT. It yields the protein CASSQSDRPGTEAFF.

The chain is built from TRBV28 and TRBJ2-3; a weak D match, TRBD2 (6 bases). Per the germline V gene, CDR1 is MDHEN and CDR2 is SYDVKM. The V gene lost 2 bases and the J gene lost 5 bases, with 14 bases spanning the gap. The CDR3 runs 15 residues. The CDR3 DNA is TGTGCCAGCAGTTTAGGGACTGAAATAGGAGATACGCAGTATTTT. This sequence encodes CASSLGTEIGDTQYF.

This clonotype was counted at least ten times. J is TRBJ2-5 and V is TRBV20-1; D is undetermined. The V gene lost 5 bases and the J gene lost 0 bases, with 7 bases spanning the gap. Germline loops: CDR1 DFQATT, CDR2 SNEGSKA (reference sequence). The CDR3 totals 12 residues. The CDR3, as DNA: TGCAGTGCTCCTTGGTACCAAGAGACCCAGTACTTC. This translates into CSAPWYQETQYF.

The gene calls are TRBV20-1 and TRBJ2-1, with 8 bases aligning to TRBD1. The germline gives CDR1 DFQATT, CDR2 SNEGSKA (reference sequence). The CDR3 totals 15 residues. The V gene end was trimmed by 5 bases and the J gene end by 3 bases; junction bases not matched to a gene: 9. The CDR3 sequence: CSASSRDRHYNEQFF. The CDR3 DNA reads TGCAGTGCTTCCTCTCGGGACAGGCACTACAATGAGCAGTTCTTC.

This clonotype came up many times. V gene TRBV29-1 combines with J gene TRBJ2-1; 13 nucleotides match TRBD2. After removal of 6 bases from V and 3 bases from J, the junction contained 20 bases not matched to a gene. Germline values: CDR1 SQVTM, CDR2 ANQGSEA. This CDR3 is 20 amino acids long. Here the CDR3 DNA reads TGCAGCGTAAACCACATACGGACTAGCGGGAGAAGGTTGGTCTACAATGAGCAGTTCTTC. Translation gives CSVNHIRTSGRRLVYNEQFF.

This clonotype was found many times. This chain connects TRBV2 to TRBJ2-5; D is ambiguous. Germline CDR1 SNHLY, CDR2 FYNNEI. This CDR3 has 12 residues. V lost 6 bases and J lost 3, with 8 bases in between. The CDR3 region is CASSVAEETQYF. CDR3 in DNA: TGTGCCAGCAGCGTAGCTGAAGAGACCCAGTACTTC.

This clonotype has more than one count but fewer than ten. The chain uses TRBV9 and TRBJ2-2, with 10 bases fitting TRBD1. This CDR3 contains 16 residues. CDR1 and CDR2 from the germline V gene are SGDLS and YYNGEE. The V segment lost 4 bases and the J segment 3 bases; nucleotides outside the gene matches: 6. CDR3 DNA: TGTGCCAGCAGCCCAACGGGGACAGGGGACACCGGGGAGCTGTTTTTT. Its translation is CASSPTGTGDTGELFF.

This clonotype has a count of ten or more. The chain couples TRBV20-1 to TRBJ2-3, with D perhaps matching TRBD2 (5 bases). This CDR3 is 14 amino acids long. Germline V gene lookup returns CDR1 DFQATT and CDR2 SNEGSKA (reference sequence). V shed 3 bases and J shed 2 bases, with 12 bases lying between them. CDR3 residues: CSASPSGDTDTQYF. CDR3 DNA sequence: TGCAGTGCTAGTCCCAGCGGAGACACAGATACGCAGTATTTT.

The table lists this clonotype with many counts. The V call is TRBV5-6, the J call TRBJ2-7, with D maybe TRBD2 (6 bases). Trimming left V 3 bases short and J 3 bases short, with 13 bases between. Germline CDR1 is SGHDT and CDR2 is YYEEEE. There are 14 residues in the CDR3. The CDR3 is CASSSGLGFYEQYF. Written as DNA, the CDR3 is TGTGCCAGCAGCTCGGGACTCGGTTTCTACGAGCAGTACTTC.